This T cell receptor beta chain was sequenced in a study of shared clonotypes between healthy human individuals. The study, taken as a whole, reports: All-four-donor shared clonotypes had higher generation probabilities than non-shared clonotypes did. Sharing across four donors was seen in 4% to 6.5% of naive CD4 clonotypes. Sequencing depth was a factor that was expected to affect clonotype sharing among donors. As a rule, naive subsets had a larger estimated richness than memory subsets.

The trim removed 5 bases at V and 3 bases at J, leaving 1 base unmatched. Looked up from germline, CDR1 is MNHNY and CDR2 is SVGAGI (reference sequence). There are 13 residues in the CDR3. Repertoires were generated with immunoSEQ multiplex PCR, while TCRdb's copy carries only in-frame clones and drops some. The data hold about 1.1 million clones, with 60% to 80% observed a single time. On this clone itself: Its target is unknown.

The TCR comes from a man aged 18 to 29 in good health. Some clones in this sample may be carry-over from other donors' samples. The material sequenced was memory CD4+ T cells from PBMCs. Subset reported: CD45RA-negative fraction. The V gene is TRBV6-6, the J gene TRBJ1-1, with 9 bases lining up with TRBD1. In nucleotides, the CDR3 is TGTGCCAGCAGTCGACAGGGGGACACTGAAGCTTTCTTT. As protein: CASSRQGDTEAFF.